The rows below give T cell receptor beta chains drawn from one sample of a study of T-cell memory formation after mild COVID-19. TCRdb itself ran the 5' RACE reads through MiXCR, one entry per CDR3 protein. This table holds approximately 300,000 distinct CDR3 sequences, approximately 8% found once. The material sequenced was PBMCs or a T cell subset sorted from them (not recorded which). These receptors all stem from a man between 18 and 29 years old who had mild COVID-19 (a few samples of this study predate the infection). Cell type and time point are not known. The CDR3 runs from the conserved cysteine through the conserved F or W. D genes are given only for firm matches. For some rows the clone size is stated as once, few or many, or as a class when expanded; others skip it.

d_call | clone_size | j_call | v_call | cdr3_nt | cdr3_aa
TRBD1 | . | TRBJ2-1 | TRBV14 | TGTGCCAGCAGCCAATGGGGACAGGTCGGCAATGAGCAGTTCTTC | CASSQWGQVGNEQFF
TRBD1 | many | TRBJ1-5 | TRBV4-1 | TGCGCCAGCAGCCAGCCGGGACAGGGTCCCAATCAGCCCCAGCATTTT | CASSQPGQGPNQPQHF
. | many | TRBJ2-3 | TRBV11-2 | TGTGCCAGCAGCTCCTACAGGGGGAGGGCAGATACGCAGTATTTT | CASSSYRGRADTQYF
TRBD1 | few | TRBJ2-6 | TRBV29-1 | TGCAGCGTTGAAGGGGGACAGTCGAGCTCTGGGGCCAACGTCCTGACTTTC | CSVEGGQSSSGANVLTF
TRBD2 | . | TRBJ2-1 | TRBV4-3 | TGCGCCAGCAGCCAAGGAAACGGGGGGGCGTATGAGCAGTTCTTC | CASSQGNGGAYEQFF
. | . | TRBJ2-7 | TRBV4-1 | TGCGCCAGCAGCCAAGAGTGGCGGGAAGACGCCTACGAGCAGTACTTC | CASSQEWREDAYEQYF
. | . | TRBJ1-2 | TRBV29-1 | TGCAGCGCTCGGCTGGGGGCTGTGGGCTACACCTTC | CSARLGAVGYTF
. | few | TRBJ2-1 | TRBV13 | TGTGCCAGCAGCGTGGGTCTAGGAGAGACCTACAATGAGCAGTTCTTC | CASSVGLGETYNEQFF
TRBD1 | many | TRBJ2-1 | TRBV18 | TGTGCCAGCTCACCTACGGGACAGGGATACAATGAGCAGTTCTTC | CASSPTGQGYNEQFF
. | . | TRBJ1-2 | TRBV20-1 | TGCAGGCCCGGCGGCGGTGGCTACACCTTC | CRPGGGGYTF
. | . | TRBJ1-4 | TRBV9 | TGTGCCAGCAGCCTCAGGGGTTATGATGAAAAACTGTTTTTT | CASSLRGYDEKLFF
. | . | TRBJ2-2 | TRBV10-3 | TGTGCCATCGACCCCGATAAGGGGGGTGAGCTGTTTTTT | CAIDPDKGGELFF
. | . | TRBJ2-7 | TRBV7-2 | TGTGCCAGCAGCCCCCCCCAGGGACGGTCTAGCGAGCAGTACTTC | CASSPPQGRSSEQYF
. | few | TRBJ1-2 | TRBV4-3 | TGCGCCAGCAGCCACCCGCCGGAAGGGGGGGTAGAATTGGTCGGCTACACCTTC | CASSHPPEGGVELVGYTF
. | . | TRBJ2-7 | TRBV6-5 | TGTGCCAGCAGTTACTCTTTTAGGGATCTCCTCGAGCAGTACTTC | CASSYSFRDLLEQYF
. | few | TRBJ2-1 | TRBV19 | TGTGCCAGTAGTATTGCGGCGCGGGGACTTTACAATGAGCAGTTCTTC | CASSIAARGLYNEQFF
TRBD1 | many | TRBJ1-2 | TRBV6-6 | TGTGCCAGCAGTTCCTACCCGGGACAGGGGGCAACCTTC | CASSSYPGQGATF
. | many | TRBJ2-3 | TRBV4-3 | TGCGCCAGCAGCCAAGAGCGGCTACCCTCAACAGATACGCAGTATTTT | CASSQERLPSTDTQYF
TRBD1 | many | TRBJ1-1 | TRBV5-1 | TGCGCCAGCAGCAGGGGGCTTAGCACTGAAGCTTTCTTT | CASSRGLSTEAFF
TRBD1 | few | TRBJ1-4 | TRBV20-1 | TGCAGTGCTACCCGGACAGGCACAAAACTGTTTTTT | CSATRTGTKLFF
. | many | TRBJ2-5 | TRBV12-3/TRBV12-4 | TGTGCCAGCAGCGATCAGGATCTAGTAGCGGAGACCCAGTACTTC | CASSDQDLVAETQYF
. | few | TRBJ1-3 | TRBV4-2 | TGTGCCACGATGCAGGGAGGGAGAAACACCATATATTTT | CATMQGGRNTIYF
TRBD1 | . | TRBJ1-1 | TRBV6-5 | TGTGCCAGCAGTAAGGACAGGGCGTCCACTGAAGCTTTCTTT | CASSKDRASTEAFF
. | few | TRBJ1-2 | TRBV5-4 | TGTGCCAGCAGCCCCCCGGGACAAGGCTATGGCTACACCTTC | CASSPPGQGYGYTF
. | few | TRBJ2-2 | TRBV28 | TGTGCCAGCAGCTGGGGGCGGGGCTTCGGGGAGCTGTTTTTT | CASSWGRGFGELFF
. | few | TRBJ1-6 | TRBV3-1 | TGTGCCAGCAGCCAAGCTCGGGGTTCCACCCTCCACTTT | CASSQARGSTLHF
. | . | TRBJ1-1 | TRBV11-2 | TGTGCCAGCAGCTTAGCTAAGAGGAACACTGAAGCTTTCTTT | CASSLAKRNTEAFF
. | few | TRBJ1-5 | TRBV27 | TGTGCCAGCAGCCGATCAACGTATCAGCCCCAGCATTTT | CASSRSTYQPQHF
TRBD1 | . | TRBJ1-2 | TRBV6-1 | TGTGCCAGCAGTGATCCCCCCGGGACAGGGGGCTTGATCTATGGCTACACCTTC | CASSDPPGTGGLIYGYTF
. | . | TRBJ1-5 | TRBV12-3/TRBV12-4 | TGTGCCAGCAGCTACAGGGCCGATAGCAATCAGCCCCAGCATTTT | CASSYRADSNQPQHF
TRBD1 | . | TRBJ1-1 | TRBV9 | TGTGCCAGCAGCGTAGCAGGGGGCTACCAGACTGAAGCTTTCTTT | CASSVAGGYQTEAFF
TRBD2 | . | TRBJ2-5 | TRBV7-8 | TGTGCCAGCAGCTTAGGACTAGCGGGGGCCGAAGAGACCCAGTACTTC | CASSLGLAGAEETQYF